The 10 T cell receptor beta chains given below trace back to one sample, sequenced in a study of blood T cell repertoires in COVID-19. Clones were sequenced by immunoSEQ multiplex PCR, and TCRdb holds only the in-frame ones, with some missing. The sample shows 360,000 or so clones, roughly 91% of them seen only once. Sequencing was performed on PBMCs or T cells enriched from blood (not recorded which). These receptors came from a woman in her twenties or thirties who had recovered from COVID-19.

The genes are TRBV7-3 and TRBJ2-1, with D possibly being TRBD1 (5 bases). The germline V gene encodes CDR1 SGHTA and CDR2 FQGTGA. V was pared by 4 bases and J by 7 bases, with 8 bases between. CDR3 size: 12 residues. This CDR3 is CASSSTVNEQFF. The CDR3 DNA is TGTGCCAGCAGCTCGACAGTGAATGAGCAGTTCTTC.

The chain is built from TRBV6-5 and TRBJ2-7; perhaps TRBD2 as D (6 bases). The CDR3 runs to 16 residues. V lost 4 bases to trimming and J lost 1 base, with 17 bases between them. Germline V gene sequence: CDR1 MNHEY, CDR2 SVGAGI. The CDR3 DNA follows: TGTGCCAGCAGTTCCCCGGCAAGGAGGGGATCCTACGAGCAGTACTTC. Amino acids: CASSSPARRGSYEQYF.

J is TRBJ1-4 and V is TRBV28, with 12 bases lining up with TRBD1. With V trimmed by 5 bases and J by 5 bases, 18 bases remained unmatched. The CDR3 is made up of 20 amino acids. CDR1 MDHEN and CDR2 SYDVKM come from the germline V gene. The DNA for the CDR3 is TGTGCCAGCAGTCCCCGTTTCGGGACAGGGGGCCGTCGCGGGAATGAAAAACTGTTTTTT. Translated, it gives CASSPRFGTGGRRGNEKLFF.

This chain joins TRBV28 and TRBJ1-2; perhaps TRBD1 as D (5 bases). This CDR3 spans 15 amino acids. Trimming pared 6 bases from V and 4 bases from J, leaving 18 bases between. CDR1 and CDR2 (germline): MDHEN, SYDVKM. For the CDR3, the DNA is TGTGCCAGCAGCCTCCCTGGGGCACTTCTCTATGGCTACACCTTC. Translation: CASSLPGALLYGYTF.

The chain employs TRBV7-8 and TRBJ1-2; D unclear. The CDR3 is 18 residues long. The V end lost 5 bases, the J end lost 0 bases, and 22 bases lay between the germline ends. CDR1 SGHVS and CDR2 FQNEAQ come from the germline V gene. For the CDR3, the DNA is TGTGCCAGCAGCCCTCGGAGGCTTAGTCCGCAAGCTAACTATGGCTACACCTTC. This translates into CASSPRRLSPQANYGYTF.

The V gene is TRBV21-1, the J gene TRBJ1-4; the table's D gene call, TRBD1, was not cross checked with the DNA. TRBV21-1 is annotated as a pseudogene. The CDR3 has 13 amino acids. The CDR3 DNA reads TGTGCCAGCAAGGGACAGGGGGTTGAAAAACTGTTTTTT. It translates to CASKGQGVEKLFF.

V gene TRBV5-1 combines with J gene TRBJ2-4, with 9 bases fitting TRBD1. CDR1 and CDR2 (germline): SGHRS, YFSETQ. This CDR3 region has 18 residues. V shed 4 bases, J shed 1 base, and the junction held 12 bases outside the gene matches. The CDR3 here is CASSQDRDRAFAKNIQYF. CDR3 sequence (DNA): TGCGCCAGCAGCCAGGACCGGGACAGGGCTTTCGCCAAAAACATTCAGTACTTC.

The count of this clone is one. The chain has TRBV7-3 and TRBJ2-5; maybe TRBD1 (5 bases). This CDR3 contains 13 residues. Trimming removed 3 bases at V and 2 bases at J, with 7 bases between. Germline loops: CDR1 SGHTA, CDR2 FQGTGA. CDR3 region: CASSLGPQETQYF. As DNA, the CDR3 is TGTGCCAGCAGCTTGGGGCCGCAAGAGACCCAGTACTTC.

The chain links TRBV5-4 to TRBJ2-3; 11 bases are a match to TRBD2. The CDR3 length is 16 residues. The germline V gene encodes CDR1 SGHNT and CDR2 YYREEE (reference sequence). V shed 4 bases and J 3 bases; nucleotides not matched to a gene: 7. The CDR3 nucleotides are TGTGCCAGCAGCACTATACTAGCGGGGGTTACAGATACGCAGTATTTT. Its protein product is CASSTILAGVTDTQYF.

The chain employs TRBV10-3 and TRBJ2-7, with no clear D. V was shortened by 3 bases and J by 3 bases, with 9 bases between the two germline ends. CDR1 and CDR2 from the germline V gene are ENHRY and SYGVKD. The CDR3 covers 13 residues. The CDR3 DNA sequence: TGTGCCATCAGTGACAGTGGGCTCTACGAGCAGTACTTC. As protein: CAISDSGLYEQYF.